Each of the 17 T cell receptor beta chains below was sequenced from the same sample in a study of memory CD4+ T cells and cytomegalovirus serostatus. The sort gate was single viable CD3+CD4+CD8-CD45RO+ cells for memory CD4+ T cells. Profiling relied on immunoSEQ multiplex PCR, and the TCRdb table lists in-frame clones only, not all of them. Counted here are 25,000 to 30,000 clones, under 85% occurring once; the ten biggest clones make up under 0.85%. Sequencing was performed on memory CD4+ T cells from blood. These receptors came from an adult in good health and CMV-seronegative.

The chain carries TRBV6-1 and TRBJ2-2; D gene ambiguous. The CDR3 contains 14 residues. Germline V gene data show CDR1 as MNHNS and CDR2 as SASEGT. Trimming shortened V by 6 bases and J by 5 bases, and 13 bases separated the two germline ends. CDR3 sequence reads: CASSQMGSTGELFF. As DNA, the CDR3 is TGTGCCAGCAGCCAGATGGGGTCGACCGGGGAGCTGTTTTTT.

In this sample, this clone turned up once. The rearrangement links TRBV20-1 to TRBJ2-3, with D unresolved. The CDR3 contains 9 residues. CDR1 and CDR2 (germline): DFQATT, SNEGSKA (reference sequence). V was clipped by 7 bases and J by 6 bases, with 5 bases between them. This CDR3 reads CSDSDTQYF. The CDR3 region has the DNA TGCAGTGATTCTGATACGCAGTATTTT.

This chain connects TRBV7-8 to TRBJ2-7; 9 bases are shared with TRBD1. CDR3 length: 17 residues. Germline-derived CDR1 and CDR2 are SGHVS and FQNEAQ. V trimming: 5 bases; J trimming: 2 bases; junction bases outside the gene matches: 13. The CDR3, as DNA: TGTGCCAGCAGCCCACGGGAATGGACAGGGGATCCCTACGAGCAGTACTTC. Protein: CASSPREWTGDPYEQYF.

V and J are TRBV5-5 and TRBJ2-3; the match to TRBD1 covers 9 bases. Trimming at V came to 4 bases and at J to 6 bases, leaving 12 bases not matched to a gene. Germline V gene lookup returns CDR1 SGHKS and CDR2 YYEKEE (reference sequence). This CDR3 region has 16 residues. CDR3 protein: CASSTAGTGFPDTQYF. CDR3 nucleotides: TGTGCCAGCAGCACAGCCGGGACAGGGTTCCCCGATACGCAGTATTTT.

The chain couples TRBV4-3 to TRBJ2-7, with D unresolved. CDR1 is LGHNA, CDR2 YSLEER, per germline. This CDR3 contains 13 residues. The V gene lost 4 bases and the J gene lost 2 bases, with 9 bases spanning the gap. DNA for the CDR3: TGCGCCAGCAGCCTTGCAGTAGCCTACGAGCAGTACTTC. Its translation is CASSLAVAYEQYF.

This chain joins TRBV5-1 and TRBJ2-1; the D gene could be TRBD1 or TRBD2 (6 bases each). Germline values: CDR1 SGHRS, CDR2 YFSETQ. The CDR3 consists of 13 residues. V shed 4 bases and J shed 10 bases, with 15 bases lying between them. The CDR3 nucleotides are TGCGCCAGCAGCCCGGAGGGGGAAGGAGAGCAGTTCTTC. It encodes CASSPEGEGEQFF.

The chain carries TRBV20-1 and TRBJ1-1; D ambiguous. Germline V gene sequence: CDR1 DFQATT, CDR2 SNEGSKA (reference sequence). Trimming took off 8 bases at V and 9 bases at J, with 16 bases between the two ends. The length of the CDR3 is 11 residues. The CDR3 DNA reads as TGCAGTACTCTTCCGGGATACAAAGCTTTCTTT. Its protein is CSTLPGYKAFF.

The rearrangement joins TRBV19 to TRBJ1-5, with no clear D. Germline values: CDR1 LNHDA, CDR2 SQIVND (reference sequence). The CDR3 extends over 14 amino acids. V lost 1 base and J 0 bases, leaving 4 bases between the germline ends. The CDR3 coding sequence is TGTGCCAGTAGTATAGCTACTAGCAATCAGCCCCAGCATTTT. Protein product: CASSIATSNQPQHF.

The chain couples TRBV5-5 to TRBJ1-1; TRBD1 matches 7 bases. The V gene end was trimmed by 4 bases and the J gene end by 1 base; junction bases not matched to a gene: 7. Germline CDR1 reads SGHKS; CDR2 reads YYEKEE (reference sequence). The CDR3 extends over 15 amino acids. Written as DNA, the CDR3 is TGTGCCAGCAGCCGACAGGGCGGTTCGAACACTGAAGCTTTCTTT. Translated, it gives CASSRQGGSNTEAFF.

The chain has TRBV7-6 and TRBJ1-6; D ambiguous. V dropped 1 base and J dropped 0 bases, with 7 bases sitting between them. Germline V gene sequence: CDR1 SGHVS, CDR2 FNYEAQ. The CDR3 is 16 residues long. CDR3: CASSLGGSSYNSPLHF. CDR3 in DNA: TGTGCCAGCAGCTTAGGAGGGAGCTCCTATAATTCACCCCTCCACTTT.

This chain joins TRBV2 and TRBJ1-1, with unresolved D. V was clipped by 2 bases and J by 6 bases, with 13 bases between them. Germline CDR1 reads SNHLY; CDR2 reads FYNNEI. There are 14 residues in the CDR3. The CDR3 sequence: CASSEYGERAEAFF. CDR3 sequence (DNA): TGTGCCAGCAGTGAATACGGGGAACGCGCTGAAGCTTTCTTT.

In this sample, this clone turned up once. The chain couples TRBV11-3 to TRBJ2-2; 7 bases align to TRBD1. This CDR3 region has 15 residues. After removal of 5 bases from V and 5 bases from J, the junction contained 8 bases not matched to a gene. Germline-derived CDR1 and CDR2 are SGHNT and YENEEA. CDR3 in amino acids: CASSRQGLGTGELFF. CDR3 DNA sequence: TGTGCCAGCAGCAGACAGGGATTGGGAACCGGGGAGCTGTTTTTT. The whole variable domain, filled in from reference TRBV11-3 and TRBJ2-2, reads EAGVVQSPRYKIIEKKQPVAFWCNPISGHNTLYWYLQNLGQGPELLIRYENEEAVDDSQLPKDRFSAERLKGVDSTLKIQPAELGDSAVYLCASSRQGLGTGELFFGEGSRLTVL.

The chain is built from TRBV6-6 and TRBJ2-7; tentative D call: TRBD2 (6 bases). V lost 2 bases and J 6 bases, leaving 11 bases between the germline ends. This CDR3 contains 13 residues. Germline V gene sequence: CDR1 MNHNY, CDR2 SVGAGI (reference sequence). This CDR3 is CASSYPNGGEQYF. CDR3 coding DNA: TGTGCCAGCAGTTACCCGAACGGGGGCGAGCAGTACTTC.

As DNA, the CDR3 is TGTGCCAGCAGCCAAGTCACAGGGGGCTCTGGAAACACCATATATTTT. Amino acid sequence: CASSQVTGGSGNTIYF. The rearrangement links TRBV4-2 to TRBJ1-3, with 8 bases that match TRBD1. J gave up 0 bases and V 1 base, and 2 bases lay outside the gene matches. Germline values: CDR1 LGHNA, CDR2 YNFKEQ. This CDR3 contains 16 residues.

The chain joins TRBV6-5 to TRBJ1-5; a possible D gene is TRBD1 (6 bases). Trimming removed 5 bases at V and 9 bases at J, with 20 bases between. Germline loops: CDR1 MNHEY, CDR2 SVGAGI. CDR3 length: 15 amino acids. The CDR3 reads CASSPTGLGRVPQHF. As DNA, the CDR3 is TGTGCCAGCAGTCCGACAGGCTTAGGGAGGGTGCCCCAGCATTTT.

The chain carries TRBV30 and TRBJ1-2; TRBD1 aligns across 8 bases. The V gene end was trimmed by 3 bases and the J gene end by 4 bases; junction bases not matched to a gene: 7. Germline CDR1 is GTSNPN and CDR2 is SVGIG (reference sequence). The CDR3 is 14 amino acids. The CDR3 DNA is TGTGCCTGGAGCCAGGGGGCGAGCTTCTATGGCTACACCTTC. As protein: CAWSQGASFYGYTF.

This chain links TRBV2 with TRBJ1-1, with 9 nucleotides matching TRBD1. CDR1 is SNHLY and CDR2 is FYNNEI in the germline V gene. Unmatched junction bases numbered 10, after V lost 5 bases and J lost 6 bases. The CDR3 has 15 amino acids. In DNA, the CDR3 is TGTGCCAGCAGTCCTACCACAGGGGGCGGATCTGAAGCTTTCTTT. As protein: CASSPTTGGGSEAFF. The entire variable domain, with the rest obtained from reference TRBV2 and TRBJ1-1, is as follows: EPEVTQTPSHQVTQMGQEVILRCVPISNHLYFYWYRQILGQKVEFLVSFYNNEISEKSEIFDDQFSVERPDGSNFTLKIRSTKLEDSAMYFCASSPTTGGGSEAFFGQGTRLTVV.